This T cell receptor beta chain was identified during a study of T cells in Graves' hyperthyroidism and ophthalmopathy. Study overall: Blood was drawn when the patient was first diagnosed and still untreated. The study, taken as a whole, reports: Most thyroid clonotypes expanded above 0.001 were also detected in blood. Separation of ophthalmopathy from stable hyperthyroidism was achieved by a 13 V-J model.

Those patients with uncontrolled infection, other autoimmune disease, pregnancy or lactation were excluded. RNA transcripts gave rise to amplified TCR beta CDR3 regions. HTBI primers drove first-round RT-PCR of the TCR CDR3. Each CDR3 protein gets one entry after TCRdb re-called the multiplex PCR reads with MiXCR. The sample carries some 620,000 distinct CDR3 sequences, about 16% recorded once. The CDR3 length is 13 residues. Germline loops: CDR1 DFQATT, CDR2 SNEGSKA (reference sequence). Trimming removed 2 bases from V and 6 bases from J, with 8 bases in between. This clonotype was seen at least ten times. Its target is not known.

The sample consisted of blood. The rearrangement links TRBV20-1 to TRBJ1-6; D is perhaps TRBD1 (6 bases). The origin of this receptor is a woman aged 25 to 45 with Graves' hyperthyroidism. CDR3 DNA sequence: TGCAGTGCTAGACGGGACACTAATTCACCCCTCCACTTT. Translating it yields CSARRDTNSPLHF.